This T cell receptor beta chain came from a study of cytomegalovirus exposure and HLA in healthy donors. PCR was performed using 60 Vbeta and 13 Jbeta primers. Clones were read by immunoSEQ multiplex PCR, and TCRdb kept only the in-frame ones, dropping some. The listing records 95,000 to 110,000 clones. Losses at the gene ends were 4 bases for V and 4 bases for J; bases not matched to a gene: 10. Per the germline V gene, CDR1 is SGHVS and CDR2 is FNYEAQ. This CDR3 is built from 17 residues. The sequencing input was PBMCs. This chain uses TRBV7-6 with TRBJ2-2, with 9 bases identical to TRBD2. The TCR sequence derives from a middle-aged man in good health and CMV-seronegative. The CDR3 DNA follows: TGTGCCAGCAGCTACCCGCGGGAGGGGCGGAGCACCGGGGAGCTGTTTTTT. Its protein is CASSYPREGRSTGELFF. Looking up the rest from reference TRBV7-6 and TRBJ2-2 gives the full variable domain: GAGVSQSPRYKVTKRGQDVALRCDPISGHVSLYWYRQALGQGPEFLTYFNYEAQQDKSGLPNDRFSAERPEGSISTLTIQRTEQRDSAMYRCASSYPREGRSTGELFFGEGSRLTVL.